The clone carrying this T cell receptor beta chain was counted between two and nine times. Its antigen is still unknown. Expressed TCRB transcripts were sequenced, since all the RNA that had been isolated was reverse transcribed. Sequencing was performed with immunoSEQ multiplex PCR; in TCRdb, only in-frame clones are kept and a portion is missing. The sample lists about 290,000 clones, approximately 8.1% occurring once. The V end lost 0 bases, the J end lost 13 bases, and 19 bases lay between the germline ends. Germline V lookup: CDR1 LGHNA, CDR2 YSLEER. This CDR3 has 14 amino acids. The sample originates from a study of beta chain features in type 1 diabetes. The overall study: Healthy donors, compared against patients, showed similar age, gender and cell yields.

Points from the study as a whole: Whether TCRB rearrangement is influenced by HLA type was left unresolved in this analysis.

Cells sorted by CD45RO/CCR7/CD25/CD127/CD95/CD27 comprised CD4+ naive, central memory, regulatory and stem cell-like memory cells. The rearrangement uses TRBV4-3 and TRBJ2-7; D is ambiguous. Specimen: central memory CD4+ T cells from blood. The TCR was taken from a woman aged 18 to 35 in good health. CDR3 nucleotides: TGCGCCAGCAGCCAAGATACCCTGATCGGTACTTTATACTTC. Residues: CASSQDTLIGTLYF.